The 20 T cell receptor beta chains below all came from one sample that was sequenced in a study of blood T cell repertoires in COVID-19. TCRdb keeps only in-frame clones here, not all; method: immunoSEQ multiplex PCR. Among around 140,000 clones listed, around 80% were seen once. Sequencing input: peripheral blood. All receptors derive from a woman in her sixties or seventies with acute or convalescent COVID-19.

The chain recombines TRBV7-9 with TRBJ2-7, with TRBD1 identical over 9 bases. J gave up 5 bases and V 4 bases, and 6 bases lay outside the gene matches. Per germline, CDR1 SEHNR and CDR2 FQNEAQ (reference sequence). This CDR3 is built from 14 residues. The CDR3 loop reads CASSYDRGVDEQYF. Here the CDR3 DNA reads TGTGCCAGCAGCTACGACAGGGGGGTCGACGAGCAGTACTTC.

The rearrangement uses TRBV10-3 and TRBJ2-3; 9 positions agree with TRBD2. The germline CDR1 and CDR2 sequences are ENHRY and SYGVKD. V trimming: 5 bases; J trimming: 2 bases; junction bases outside the gene matches: 11. There are 17 residues in the CDR3. The CDR3 nucleotides read TGTGCCATCAGTCTGACTAGCGGCCCGCGAGACACAGATACGCAGTATTTT. This codes for CAISLTSGPRDTDTQYF.

The rearrangement uses TRBV27 and TRBJ2-7, with 7 bases aligning to TRBD1. The V gene end was trimmed by 2 bases and the J gene end by 4 bases; junction bases not matched to a gene: 5. In germline, CDR1 is MNHEY, CDR2 SMNVEV (reference sequence). This CDR3 comprises 14 residues. The DNA for the CDR3 is TGTGCCAGCAGTTTAGAGGGGGCAGGTTACGAGCAGTACTTC. The encoded protein is CASSLEGAGYEQYF.

The J gene is TRBJ1-1, the V gene TRBV5-1; D not resolved. The CDR3 is 14 residues long. The V gene lost 4 bases and the J gene lost 7 bases, with 17 bases spanning the gap. In germline, CDR1 is SGHRS, CDR2 YFSETQ. The CDR3 DNA is TGCGCCAGCAGCATACACACCTGGGCGATTGAAGCTTTCTTT. This encodes CASSIHTWAIEAFF.

The V and J genes are TRBV2 and TRBJ2-1; possibly TRBD1 for D (6 bases). This CDR3 is 15 amino acids long. CDR1 and CDR2 (germline): SNHLY, FYNNEI. The germline V and J ends were trimmed by 0 bases and 6 bases, with 12 bases remaining between them. The CDR3 is CASSEALRDTNEQFF. Here the CDR3 DNA reads TGTGCCAGCAGTGAAGCGCTTCGGGACACCAATGAGCAGTTCTTC.

The chain links TRBV2 to TRBJ2-2; a possible D gene is TRBD1 (6 bases). Germline-derived CDR1 and CDR2 are SNHLY and FYNNEI. Trimming shortened V by 6 bases and J by 5 bases, and 22 bases separated the two germline ends. The CDR3 totals 17 residues. The DNA for the CDR3 is TGTGCCAGCAGATACACAAATTTAGGGCAGGGGACCGGGGAGCTGTTTTTT. As protein: CASRYTNLGQGTGELFF.

The chain couples TRBV6-4 to TRBJ2-1, with 7 bases matching TRBD2. Germline CDR1 and CDR2: MRHNA and SNTAGT. Losses at the gene ends were 2 bases for V and 5 bases for J; bases not matched to a gene: 9. The CDR3 consists of 16 residues. CDR3 in amino acids: CASSDGAGEGHNEQFF. The CDR3 DNA sequence: TGTGCCAGCAGTGACGGTGCGGGAGAAGGGCACAATGAGCAGTTCTTC.

The rearrangement uses TRBV19 and TRBJ1-3; D is uncertain. The CDR3 runs to 15 residues. Between the trimmed V and J ends, which lost 2 bases and 4 bases, there was a span of 12 bases. Germline-derived CDR1 and CDR2 are LNHDA and SQIVND (reference sequence). The CDR3 DNA follows: TGTGCCAGTAGTATAACACGGGGTACGGGAAACACCATATATTTT. Protein: CASSITRGTGNTIYF.

This clone occurred once. This chain connects TRBV7-2 to TRBJ2-2; 9 bases align to TRBD2. In germline, CDR1 is SGHTA, CDR2 FQGNSA. The CDR3 has 16 amino acids. The V segment lost 2 bases and the J segment 4 bases; nucleotides outside the gene matches: 5. The chain's CDR3 is CASSLFGLASTGELFF. In DNA, the CDR3 is TGTGCCAGCAGCTTATTTGGACTAGCGAGCACCGGGGAGCTGTTTTTT. The full variable domain, rest sourced from reference TRBV7-2 and TRBJ2-2, is GAGVSQSPSNKVTEKGKDVELRCDPISGHTALYWYRQSLGQGLEFLIYFQGNSAPDKSGLPSDRFSAERTGGSVSTLTIQRTQQEDSAVYLCASSLFGLASTGELFFGEGSRLTVL.

The rearrangement links TRBV5-4 to TRBJ2-3; 10 nucleotides align to TRBD2. This CDR3 is built from 18 residues. Germline V CDR1 and CDR2: SGHNT, YYREEE (reference sequence). With 3 bases clipped from V and 3 bases from J, the junction kept 13 bases outside the gene matches. Here the CDR3 reads CASSSSIIAGGSTDTQYF. The CDR3 DNA follows: TGTGCCAGCAGCTCATCCATAATAGCGGGAGGTTCTACAGATACGCAGTATTTT.

V and J are TRBV27 and TRBJ2-1, with D possibly TRBD2 on 5 matching bases. From germline, CDR1 is MNHEY and CDR2 SMNVEV (reference sequence). The V and J ends lost 10 bases and 4 bases respectively, with 17 bases between them. This CDR3 contains 14 residues. The CDR3 loop reads CATRLQAEYNEQFF. In nucleotides, the CDR3 is TGTGCCACCAGATTACAAGCGGAGTACAATGAGCAGTTCTTC.

CDR3 sequence reads: CASSQLAGFGELFF. The CDR3, as DNA: TGTGCCAGCAGCCAACTAGCGGGATTCGGGGAGCTGTTTTTT. This chain joins TRBV14 and TRBJ2-2; 9 bases fit TRBD2. Trimming at V came to 2 bases and at J to 7 bases, leaving 2 bases not matched to a gene. Germline-derived CDR1 and CDR2 are SGHDN and FVKESK. The CDR3 contains 14 residues.

The table lists this clone with a count of one. The V gene is TRBV7-9, the J gene TRBJ2-7; 11 bases fit TRBD1. This CDR3 is 14 amino acids long. J lost 5 bases, V lost 5 bases, and 5 bases had no gene match. CDR1 is SEHNR and CDR2 is FQNEAQ in the germline V gene (reference sequence). CDR3 in amino acids: CASSPGQGADEQYF. The CDR3 region has the DNA TGTGCCAGCAGCCCCGGACAGGGGGCCGACGAGCAGTACTTC.

The chain uses TRBV5-1 and TRBJ1-3, with no clear D. V lost 1 base to trimming and J lost 0 bases, with 17 bases between them. Germline V gives CDR1 SGHRS, CDR2 YFSETQ. The CDR3 is made up of 18 amino acids. CDR3 in DNA: TGCGCCAGCAGCTTGAGATCCTCCGGGTACCTCTCTGGAAACACCATATATTTT. This codes for CASSLRSSGYLSGNTIYF.

This chain uses TRBV28 with TRBJ1-6, with D maybe TRBD1 (5 bases). Germline-derived CDR1 and CDR2 are MDHEN and SYDVKM. The CDR3 runs 13 residues. V dropped 4 bases and J dropped 5 bases, with 6 bases sitting between them. The CDR3 spells CASSWGNNSPLHF. The CDR3 nucleotides read TGTGCCAGCAGTTGGGGCAATAATTCACCCCTCCACTTT. The entire variable domain, with the rest obtained from reference TRBV28 and TRBJ1-6, is as follows: DVKVTQSSRYLVKRTGEKVFLECVQDMDHENMFWYRQDPGLGLRLIYFSYDVKMKEKGDIPEGYSVSREKKERFSLILESASTNQTSMYLCASSWGNNSPLHFGNGTRLTVT.

This chain links TRBV7-9 with TRBJ2-1; D is undetermined. The V end lost 1 base, the J end lost 5 bases, and 6 bases lay between the germline ends. Per germline, CDR1 SEHNR and CDR2 FQNEAQ (reference sequence). The CDR3 contains 13 residues. The CDR3: CASSLGADNEQFF. As DNA, the CDR3 is TGTGCCAGCAGCTTAGGAGCCGACAATGAGCAGTTCTTC.

The CDR3 reads CASSTLVGGTGNTIYF. CDR3 nucleotide sequence: TGTGCCAGTAGTACTCTGGTGGGGGGAACTGGAAACACCATATATTTT. The gene calls are TRBV19 and TRBJ1-3; D perhaps matches TRBD1 (5 bases). CDR3 size: 16 residues. V gave up 4 bases and J gave up 2 bases, with 15 bases separating them. Germline-derived CDR1 and CDR2 are LNHDA and SQIVND (reference sequence). The full variable domain, in which reference TRBV19 and TRBJ1-3 provide the parts outside the CDR3, is DGGITQSPKYLFRKEGQNVTLSCEQNLNHDAMYWYRQDPGQGLRLIYYSQIVNDFQKGDIAEGYSVSREKKESFPLTVTSAQKNPTAFYLCASSTLVGGTGNTIYFGEGSWLTVV.

This clone was seen more than once but under ten times. The chain has TRBV28 and TRBJ2-7, with 8 bases fitting TRBD2. The CDR3 covers 14 residues. With V trimmed by 6 bases and J by 3 bases, 7 bases remained unmatched. The germline V gene has CDR1 MDHEN and CDR2 SYDVKM. The CDR3 spells CASRVRTSFYEQYF. CDR3 DNA: TGTGCCAGCAGAGTTCGGACTAGCTTCTACGAGCAGTACTTC.

J is TRBJ2-2 and V is TRBV12-5, with 11 bases lining up with TRBD1. Germline loops: CDR1 LGHNT, CDR2 FRNRAP. This CDR3 has 16 amino acids. V shed 3 bases and J 5 bases; nucleotides not matched to a gene: 5. The CDR3 protein is CASGFRDRGLTGELFF. CDR3 nucleotides: TGTGCTAGTGGTTTTCGGGACAGGGGGTTGACCGGGGAGCTGTTTTTT.

This chain uses TRBV7-9 with TRBJ2-7; D not certain. V gave up 3 bases and J gave up 4 bases, with 7 bases separating them. This CDR3 has 12 amino acids. The V gene's germline CDR1 is SEHNR and CDR2 FQNEAQ (reference sequence). This CDR3 is CASSFSLYEQYF. The CDR3 DNA follows: TGTGCCAGCAGCTTTTCCCTATACGAGCAGTACTTC.